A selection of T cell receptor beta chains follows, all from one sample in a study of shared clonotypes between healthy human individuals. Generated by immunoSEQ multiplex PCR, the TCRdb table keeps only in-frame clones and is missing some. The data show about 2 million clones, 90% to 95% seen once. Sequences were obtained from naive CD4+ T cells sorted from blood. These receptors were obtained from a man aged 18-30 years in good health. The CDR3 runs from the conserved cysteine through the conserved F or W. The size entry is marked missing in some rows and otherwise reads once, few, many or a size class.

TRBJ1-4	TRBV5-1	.	CASSDPGHPATNEKLFF
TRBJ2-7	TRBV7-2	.	CASSQVFLYEQYF
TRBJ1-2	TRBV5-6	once	CASSSGFRQDLRDGYTF
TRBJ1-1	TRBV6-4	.	CASSSAGGSLVFF
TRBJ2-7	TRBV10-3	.	CAISGLDRGERGYEQYF
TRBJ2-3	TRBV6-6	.	CATSDGAYTDTQYF
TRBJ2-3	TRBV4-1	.	CASSQGRRVEDTQYF
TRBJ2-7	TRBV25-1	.	CASSSPTRSAYEQYF
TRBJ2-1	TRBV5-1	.	CASSVLAGGYNEQFF
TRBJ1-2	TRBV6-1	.	CASTEGGHYGYTF
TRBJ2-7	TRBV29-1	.	CSVATTGTSPQEQYF
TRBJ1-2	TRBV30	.	CAWTWDSGYGYTF
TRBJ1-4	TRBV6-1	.	CASRRIANEKLFF
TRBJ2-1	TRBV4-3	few	CASSQDLEGESYNEQFF
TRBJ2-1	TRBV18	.	CASSHYNEQFF